The 18 T cell receptor beta chains below come from one sample, sequenced in a study of CD8 T cells in Susac syndrome. 0.5 to 1 ug RNA was reverse transcribed with random hexamers. In TCRdb, the immunoSEQ multiplex PCR reads were re-called with MiXCR into one record per CDR3 protein. The table records about 290,000 distinct CDR3 sequences, 85% of them present only once. The sequencing sample was made of CD8+ T cells from PBMCs. Receptor source: a human donor with multiple sclerosis.

This sequence joins TRBV28 and TRBJ2-1, with TRBD2 as a possible D gene (6 bases). V was cut by 5 bases and J by 13 bases, with 21 bases left in between. Germline assignment: CDR1 MDHEN and CDR2 SYDVKM. CDR3 size: 14 residues. The CDR3 DNA reads TGTGCCAGCAGTCTCTCGGGGGACGCGGGATTTCAGTTCTTC. Amino acids: CASSLSGDAGFQFF.

CDR3 DNA sequence: TGTGCCATCAGTGAAGGGAAAAGGGCGGAGACCGGGCGCCCACAAGAGACCCAGTACTTC. It specifies CAISEGKRAETGRPQETQYF. The V and J genes are TRBV10-3 and TRBJ2-5; D is unresolved. Germline V gene lookup returns CDR1 ENHRY and CDR2 SYGVKD. Trimming removed 3 bases from V and 2 bases from J, with 28 bases in between. The CDR3 covers 20 residues.

This chain joins TRBV4-1 and TRBJ2-7; TRBD2 matches at 10 bases. The CDR3 totals 18 residues. Germline V gene lookup returns CDR1 MGHRA and CDR2 YSYEKL. V lost 0 bases, J lost 7 bases, and 15 bases stayed unmatched. CDR3 nucleotides: TGCGCCAGCAGCCAAGAGGATATAGCGGGAGGCCCCTGGGGGGAGCAGTACTTC. This sequence encodes CASSQEDIAGGPWGEQYF.

This chain joins TRBV29-1 and TRBJ1-4; D unclear. The CDR3 covers 14 residues. V was shortened by 4 bases and J by 0 bases, with 9 bases between the two germline ends. Germline V gives CDR1 SQVTM, CDR2 ANQGSEA. The CDR3 is CSVARTSTNEKLFF. CDR3 DNA sequence: TGCAGCGTTGCTAGGACGTCAACTAATGAAAAACTGTTTTTT.

The chain links TRBV20-1 to TRBJ1-5; 7 bases map to TRBD1. V gave up 6 bases and J gave up 0 bases; unmatched junction bases: 11. This CDR3 contains 16 residues. Per the germline V gene, CDR1 is DFQATT and CDR2 is SNEGSKA (reference sequence). This CDR3 reads CSACGTDIYSNQPQHF. Written as DNA, the CDR3 is TGCAGTGCCTGTGGGACAGATATTTATAGCAATCAGCCCCAGCATTTT.

The J gene is TRBJ2-2, the V gene TRBV10-1, with D possibly called TRBD1 or TRBD2 (5 bases each). Deletions cut 0 bases from V and 5 bases from J, with 10 bases between. The CDR3 covers 15 residues. Germline loops: CDR1 WNHNN, CDR2 SYGVQD (reference sequence). CDR3 bases: TGCGCCAGCAGTGAGTCCGGGGCGAGAACCGGGGAGCTGTTTTTT. It translates to CASSESGARTGELFF.

The table lists this clonotype with a count of one. V gene TRBV27 combines with J gene TRBJ2-3, with TRBD1 as a possible D gene (6 bases). Trimming removed 5 bases at V and 6 bases at J, with 18 bases between. The CDR3 consists of 15 residues. CDR1 is MNHEY and CDR2 is SMNVEV in the germline V gene (reference sequence). The CDR3 region is CASSPRLGAGDTQYF. CDR3 bases: TGTGCCAGCAGTCCCAGACTGGGGGCCGGGGATACGCAGTATTTT.

The J gene is TRBJ2-2, the V gene TRBV23-1, with 12 bases identical to TRBD1. TRBV23-1 is recorded as an ORF, its role being uncertain. The J segment lost 3 bases and the V segment lost 0 bases, leaving 11 bases of the junction unmatched. There are 20 residues in the CDR3. CDR3 DNA sequence: TGCGCCAGCAGTCAATCGATGGGACAGGGGGCGGCTCGGGACACCGGGGAGCTGTTTTTT. Its translation: CASSQSMGQGAARDTGELFF.

The gene calls are TRBV19 and TRBJ2-1; D unresolved. V lost 5 bases, J lost 4 bases, and 15 bases lay in between. This CDR3 spans 15 amino acids. The germline gives CDR1 LNHDA, CDR2 SQIVND (reference sequence). The CDR3: CASSSTTLGYNEQFF. The CDR3 coding sequence is TGTGCCAGTAGTTCGACCACACTCGGATACAATGAGCAGTTCTTC.

The rearrangement joins TRBV20-1 to TRBJ2-1; maybe TRBD2 (6 bases). Germline CDR1 reads DFQATT; CDR2 reads SNEGSKA (reference sequence). Trimming stripped 3 bases from V and 2 bases from J, with 11 bases between. This CDR3 is 14 amino acids long. The CDR3 bases are TGCAGTGCTAGTGGGGACTTCCCCTACAATGAGCAGTTCTTC. It codes for CSASGDFPYNEQFF.

The chain has TRBV4-3 and TRBJ2-1, with D possibly being TRBD1 or TRBD2 (5 bases each). CDR1 and CDR2 (germline): LGHNA, YSLEER. Trimming left V 1 base short and J 8 bases short, with 12 bases between. The CDR3 length is 14 residues. The CDR3 loop is CASSQVGDWDEQFF. The CDR3 coding sequence is TGCGCCAGCAGCCAAGTGGGGGATTGGGATGAGCAGTTCTTC.

The chain recombines TRBV10-1 with TRBJ2-7; 11 nucleotides line up with TRBD2. Unmatched junction bases numbered 6, after V lost 0 bases and J lost 2 bases. This CDR3 is built from 17 residues. The germline V gene has CDR1 WNHNN and CDR2 SYGVQD (reference sequence). The CDR3 nucleotides read TGCGCCAGCAGTGAGTCAGGTCTAGCGGGAGGCGCCTACGAGCAGTACTTC. It codes for CASSESGLAGGAYEQYF.

V is TRBV4-3 and J is TRBJ2-1; 8 nucleotides line up with TRBD2. The length of the CDR3 is 15 residues. Germline V gene lookup returns CDR1 LGHNA and CDR2 YSLEER. With V trimmed by 4 bases and J by 7 bases, 9 bases remained unmatched. The CDR3 protein is CASSPIAGWGNEQFF. In nucleotides, the CDR3 is TGCGCCAGCAGCCCCATAGCGGGATGGGGTAATGAGCAGTTCTTC.

This chain links TRBV28 with TRBJ2-7; D might be TRBD2 (5 bases). Trimming cost V 5 bases and J 4 bases, with 9 bases left between them. CDR3 size: 12 residues. Germline V gene data show CDR1 as MDHEN and CDR2 as SYDVKM. The chain's CDR3 is CASSGGPYEQYF. The DNA of the CDR3 is TGTGCCAGCAGTGGAGGACCGTACGAGCAGTACTTC.

This clonotype was counted a few times. The chain joins TRBV11-2 to TRBJ1-2; D unclear. This CDR3 contains 21 residues. The ends were cut back, 5 bases at V and 0 bases at J, with 31 bases in the middle. Germline V gene lookup returns CDR1 SGHAT and CDR2 FQNNGV. This CDR3 reads CASSTKTELRVLLKANYGYTF. For the CDR3, the DNA is TGTGCCAGCAGCACGAAGACCGAGCTCCGCGTTCTTTTGAAAGCTAACTATGGCTACACCTTC.

V gene TRBV2 combines with J gene TRBJ1-1; maybe TRBD1 (6 bases). Trimming took 6 bases from V and 1 from J, leaving 9 bases between them. The CDR3 covers 13 residues. Germline V gives CDR1 SNHLY, CDR2 FYNNEI. The CDR3: CASRETGNTEAFF. The CDR3 bases are TGTGCCAGCAGAGAGACAGGGAACACTGAAGCTTTCTTT.

This rearrangement joins TRBV11-2 to TRBJ2-1; 14 bases are shared with TRBD2. This CDR3 spans 17 amino acids. J lost 6 bases, V lost 1 base, and 5 bases had no gene match. The germline V gene has CDR1 SGHAT and CDR2 FQNNGV. The chain's CDR3 is CASSLGPGTSGSNEQFF. CDR3 bases: TGTGCCAGCAGCTTAGGCCCCGGGACTAGCGGGAGCAATGAGCAGTTCTTC. The entire variable domain, with the rest obtained from reference TRBV11-2 and TRBJ2-1, is as follows: EAGVAQSPRYKIIEKRQSVAFWCNPISGHATLYWYQQILGQGPKLLIQFQNNGVVDDSQLPKDRFSAERLKGVDSTLKIQPAKLEDSAVYLCASSLGPGTSGSNEQFFGPGTRLTVL.

The chain is built from TRBV13 and TRBJ2-1; TRBD2 agrees at 10 bases. V trimming: 3 bases; J trimming: 8 bases; junction bases outside the gene matches: 4. The CDR3 covers 14 residues. The germline gives CDR1 PRHDT, CDR2 FYEKMQ (reference sequence). The CDR3 nucleotides are TGTGCCAGCAGCTTCCTAGCGGGAGAATATGAGCAGTTCTTC. Encoded protein: CASSFLAGEYEQFF.